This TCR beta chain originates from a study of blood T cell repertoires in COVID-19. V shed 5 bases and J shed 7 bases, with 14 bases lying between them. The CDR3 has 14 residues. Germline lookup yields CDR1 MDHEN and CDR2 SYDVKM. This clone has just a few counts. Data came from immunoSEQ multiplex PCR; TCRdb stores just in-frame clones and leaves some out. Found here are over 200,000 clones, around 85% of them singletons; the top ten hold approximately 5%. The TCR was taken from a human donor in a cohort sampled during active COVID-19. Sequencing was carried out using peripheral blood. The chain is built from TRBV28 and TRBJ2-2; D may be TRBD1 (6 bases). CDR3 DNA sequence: TGTGCCAGCAGTGTACAGGGAGAGGACGGGGAGCTGTTTTTT. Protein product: CASSVQGEDGELFF.